What follows is one T cell receptor beta chain and its context. The data were obtained in a study of PD-L1 blockade in urothelial cancer. The wider study: The number of prior chemotherapy regimens per patient was 0 to 3. The researchers analyzed blood 3 weeks (second dose) and 6 weeks after treatment start. There were a median of approximately 130,000 T cells in blood samples.

The CDR3 spans 16 residues. Germline assignment: CDR1 SGHRS and CDR2 YFSETQ. The junction had 7 bases not matched to a gene; V was cut back by 4 bases and J by 2 bases. The method was immunoSEQ multiplex PCR; TCRdb's version includes in-frame clones alone and lacks a portion of them. There are 40,000 to 45,000 clones in the sample; 80% to 90% occur only once, and about 2.5% lies in the top ten. The time point was: peripheral blood 6 weeks after treatment start. This sequence joins TRBV5-1 and TRBJ2-2; TRBD1 matches at 8 bases. The sequence derives from a man aged 70-80 years with urothelial cancer. This sample comprised PBMCs, obtained around atezolizumab (anti-PD-L1) treatment. The CDR3 is CASSPPGQANTGELFF. The CDR3 bases are TGCGCCAGCAGCCCGCCGGGACAGGCTAACACCGGGGAGCTGTTTTTT.